The sequence of this T cell receptor beta chain was determined in a study of CD8+ T cells in alopecia areata. The V end was cut by 0 bases, the J end by 6 bases, with 5 bases between. This CDR3 is built from 12 residues. Germline lookup yields CDR1 SGHTA and CDR2 FQGNSA. The treatment was: oral pan-JAK inhibitor, 5-10 mg twice daily. Remarks on this clone: The antigen remains unidentified.

RNA was isolated and reverse transcribed to cDNA, the sequencing template. TCRdb keeps only in-frame clones here, not all; method: immunoSEQ multiplex PCR. Seen here are more than 200,000 clones, around 65% observed once, and the top ten hold 0.95% to 1.5%. Broader study findings: In scalp and blood, many expanded lesional clones persisted during tofacitinib. Higher clonality and more expanded CD8+ clones appeared in lesional than normal scalp.

The rearrangement joins TRBV7-2 to TRBJ1-2, with a tentative D call TRBD1 (5 bases). The receptor comes from a human donor with alopecia areata. Material: CD4+ T cells sorted from blood, obtained between weeks 44 and 45, from a patient treated with tofacitinib. This CDR3 reads CASSLARDGYTF. In DNA form, the CDR3 reads TGTGCCAGCAGCTTAGCCAGGGATGGCTACACCTTC.